Listed below are T cell receptor beta chains from one sample, sequenced in a study of control samples from healthy donors and cancer patients. The method was immunoSEQ multiplex PCR; TCRdb's version includes in-frame clones alone and lacks a portion of them. The repertoire consists of approximately 71,000 clones, with over 85% occurring once and the leading ten covering 19%. The specimen sequenced was PBMCs. All receptors derive from a man aged 55 to 69 with lung cancer. CDR3s include the opening cysteine and the closing phenylalanine or tryptophan. The order of the fields is J gene, V gene, CDR3 protein.

J gene: TRBJ2-3
V gene: TRBV9
CDR3 protein: CASSSYKPFNDTQYF

J gene: TRBJ2-1
V gene: TRBV10-1
CDR3 protein: CASSGIDAGSPGYNEQFF

J gene: TRBJ1-2
V gene: TRBV19
CDR3 protein: CASSAQSIYGYTF

J gene: TRBJ2-5
V gene: TRBV19
CDR3 protein: CASRFGETQYF

J gene: TRBJ1-5
V gene: TRBV2
CDR3 protein: CASSGQTKTQPQHF

J gene: TRBJ1-2
V gene: TRBV2
CDR3 protein: CARNPGPRKGYTF

J gene: TRBJ1-1
V gene: TRBV19
CDR3 protein: CASRAGTGNTEAFF

J gene: TRBJ1-2
V gene: TRBV7-8
CDR3 protein: CASSLAGTGSNYGYTF

J gene: TRBJ2-5
V gene: TRBV29-1
CDR3 protein: CSVETGHSAQYF

J gene: TRBJ2-7
V gene: TRBV20-1
CDR3 protein: CSASRTGGYEQYF

J gene: TRBJ1-1
V gene: TRBV9
CDR3 protein: CASSPWGQGRPEAFF

J gene: TRBJ1-4
V gene: TRBV18
CDR3 protein: CASSSQGGEKLFF

J gene: TRBJ1-1
V gene: TRBV6-5
CDR3 protein: CASSLQGPQNTEAFF

J gene: TRBJ2-5
V gene: TRBV7-3
CDR3 protein: CASSPQGGLETQYF

J gene: TRBJ2-7
V gene: TRBV18
CDR3 protein: CASSLQVYEQYF

J gene: TRBJ1-2
V gene: TRBV12-3/TRBV12-4
CDR3 protein: CASSYRGRNYTF

J gene: TRBJ2-2
V gene: TRBV7-8
CDR3 protein: CASSFQTGRGTGELFF

J gene: TRBJ1-5
V gene: TRBV24-1
CDR3 protein: CATSGTGSNQPQHF

J gene: TRBJ2-1
V gene: TRBV19
CDR3 protein: CASSLLALNEQFF

J gene: TRBJ2-5
V gene: TRBV2
CDR3 protein: CASSNPDALQETQYF

J gene: TRBJ1-1
V gene: TRBV11-3
CDR3 protein: CASSPDRVIGTEAFF

J gene: TRBJ2-1
V gene: TRBV18
CDR3 protein: CASFHLGEGLNNEQFF

J gene: TRBJ2-2
V gene: TRBV27
CDR3 protein: CASSSGHQNTGELFF

J gene: TRBJ1-1
V gene: TRBV10-3
CDR3 protein: CAIRRGVTENTEAFF

J gene: TRBJ1-3
V gene: TRBV29-1
CDR3 protein: CSGRTGYGNTIYF

J gene: TRBJ1-5
V gene: TRBV24-1
CDR3 protein: CATSDTTGGNNQPQHF

J gene: TRBJ1-2
V gene: TRBV5-1
CDR3 protein: CASSLVQGARINYGYTF

J gene: TRBJ1-1
V gene: TRBV9
CDR3 protein: CASSVTGANTEAFF

J gene: TRBJ1-2
V gene: TRBV6-6
CDR3 protein: CASSYLGQGDGYTF

J gene: TRBJ2-2
V gene: TRBV18
CDR3 protein: CASSLLTVANTGELFF

J gene: TRBJ1-1
V gene: TRBV6-6
CDR3 protein: CASSSLLTGNTEAFF

J gene: TRBJ1-1
V gene: TRBV6-6
CDR3 protein: CASRLTGDTEAFF

J gene: TRBJ1-1
V gene: TRBV6-6
CDR3 protein: CASVTTGDTEAFF

J gene: TRBJ2-5
V gene: TRBV24-1
CDR3 protein: CATSPPSQGQGATQYF

J gene: TRBJ1-2
V gene: TRBV7-2
CDR3 protein: CASSLDLQGLAFGGYTF

J gene: TRBJ2-3
V gene: TRBV27
CDR3 protein: CASSSPGLVADTQYF

J gene: TRBJ1-1
V gene: TRBV19
CDR3 protein: CASRNRGVGTEAFF

J gene: TRBJ2-6
V gene: TRBV15
CDR3 protein: CATSSEMWVTSGANVLTF

J gene: TRBJ1-1
V gene: TRBV19
CDR3 protein: CASSIVPTGPNTEAFF

J gene: TRBJ2-3
V gene: TRBV2
CDR3 protein: CASSDGQASTDTQYF

J gene: TRBJ2-7
V gene: TRBV11-2
CDR3 protein: CASSPRQGALGYEQYF

J gene: TRBJ1-1
V gene: TRBV9
CDR3 protein: CASSVGRWNTEAFF

J gene: TRBJ1-1
V gene: TRBV20-1
CDR3 protein: CSASSVKAFF

J gene: TRBJ2-2
V gene: TRBV6-1
CDR3 protein: CASSEALAFSGELFF

J gene: TRBJ2-1
V gene: TRBV7-3
CDR3 protein: CASSLPGDNEQFF

J gene: TRBJ1-6
V gene: TRBV5-6
CDR3 protein: CASSSYREWTPLHF